This T cell receptor beta chain stems from a study of CD8 T cells in ankylosing spondylitis. Trimming pared 1 base from V and 2 bases from J, leaving 10 bases between. CDR3 length: 15 residues. CDR1 is LNHNV and CDR2 is YYDKDF in the germline V gene (reference sequence). Libraries for TCR beta were made by quantitative 5'-RACE with molecular barcodes. TCRdb used MiXCR to reprocess the 5' RACE reads, holding one entry per CDR3 protein. The sample lists about 250,000 distinct CDR3 sequences; roughly 32% were seen once. The rearrangement links TRBV15 to TRBJ2-3; D tentatively fits TRBD1 or TRBD2 (6 bases each). The sequence was collected from a male donor with ankylosing spondylitis or in good health (not recorded which). Sequencing was performed on blood, either unsorted or a sorted T cell fraction (not recorded which). CDR3 loop: CATSRGRGLTDTQYF. In nucleotides, the CDR3 is TGTGCCACCAGCAGAGGACGGGGGCTCACAGATACGCAGTATTTT.